Described below is a single T cell receptor (beta chain) sequence and its context. This clone was counted only a few times. There is no known antigen for this receptor. Qualities for individual bases were not recorded, and no much larger clone is one base off. The cohort was made up of 666 healthy bone marrow donors. Cohort members were all nominally healthy when sampled, although unrecorded immune exposures were likely present. The donor was CMV seropositive and was included in the group of some 290 seropositive cohort members. A peripheral blood sample was provided by each donor, and peripheral blood mononuclear cells were used for TCR beta sequencing. Genomic DNA was extracted from the blood cell samples with the Qiagen DNeasy Blood Extraction Kit. Library construction relied on the immunoSEQ multiplex PCR assay. For the multiplex PCR, a mixture combining 60 forward primers for TCR Vbeta segments and 13 reverse primers for TCR Jbeta segments was used. Amplification of the CDR3 region of rearranged TCR beta genes was performed with a multiplex PCR assay on genomic DNA. On the Illumina HiSeq System, the amplified TCR beta libraries were sequenced as 87-base-pair reads. The authors processed their data as follows. Across the roughly 600 repertoires, a later analysis counted roughly 77 million unique TCR beta chains, roughly 11 million of which were shared by at least two donors. A nearest-neighbor algorithm error-corrected the raw reads and collapsed the reads into unique sequences, merging closely related sequences to remove PCR and sequencing errors. V, D and J gene segments were assigned by aligning CDR3 sequences to IMGT reference sequences. Each retained sequence needed at least a six-nucleotide match to both a V gene segment and a J gene segment. A rearrangement counted as productive if the CDR3 had no stop codons and remained in frame with V and J, and every other rearrangement counted as non-productive. Following IMGT convention, CDR3 was defined as the stretch from the second conserved V-encoded cysteine to the conserved J-encoded phenylalanine. In an earlier analysis of more than 550 of the donors, sequences lacking an unambiguous match to a single V gene segment were excluded. In an earlier analysis of some 590 of the donors, a V segment was called functional when productive rearrangements were above 56.7%, and segregating when the standard deviation between donors exceeded 5%. A statistical classification framework was built to diagnose cytomegalovirus status from the catalog of TCR beta chain sequences. A later analysis assigned V and J genes by comparing TCR nucleotide sequences with IMGT/GENE-DB human TR gene sequences. Using the TCRdist pipeline, a later analysis assigned CDR3 sequences along with most-parsimonious VDJ recombination scenarios. In a later analysis, each TCR beta chain was defined by its CDR3 amino acid sequence together with its V-gene family, and reads without a unique V-gene family were excluded. In a later analysis, several hundred highly shared, low-generation-probability nucleotide sequences were removed to address suspected cross-contamination and a sequencing artifact. In a later analysis, a clonal expansion index for each public chain was calculated from normalized within-repertoire ranks of inferred template counts. In a later analysis, generation probabilities were computed with a VDJ recombination model fitted to out-of-frame rearrangements, and the resulting probabilities were checked against IGoR. In a later analysis, hypergeometric tests were used to score TCR-TCR, TCR-HLA and TCR-CMV co-occurrence, with a repertoire-size bias correction applied to TCR pairs. In a later analysis, false discovery rates were estimated by permuting HLA or CMV assignments 20 times. In a later analysis, co-occurring TCRs were grouped with DBSCAN, and TCRdist sequence similarity was added when clustering was performed within HLA-allele-positive subsets. Co-occurrence clustering excluded repertoires with fewer than 30,000 or more than 120,000 public chains, plus five with anomalous nucleotide sharing. TCRdb re-hosts the immuneACCESS table, in-frame sequences only. Its copies lack some clones; in the studies checked, an unresolved V gene accounts for under half of them, and the cause for the rest is not known. The V and J calls and clone size are taken from that table; D and trimming were inferred from the DNA. The sample table shows about 100,000 clones, and about 69% are seen once. The ten top clones hold about a sixth of the sample.

The sample belongs to a study of cytomegalovirus exposure and HLA in healthy donors (dated by TCRdb to 2016 to 2017). Notes on the research overall: An earlier analysis of approximately 640 of the donors reported more than 250 Gb of sequence data and 100 million to 140 million unique TCR beta sequences from 150 million to 200 million T cells. Roughly 300 gigabases of sequencing data and 70 million to 100 million unique TCR sequences made up an early release that covered about 640 HLA-typed donors. Of the roughly 390 genotyped donors, approximately 80% were placed in the genetic ancestry cluster associated with self-reported Caucasian donors. The study aimed to test whether signatures of past pathogen exposure could be identified by cataloging public T cell receptors. Using immunosequencing, the study profiled T cell repertoires from fewer than 700 subjects and related those repertoires to cytomegalovirus serostatus. Besides the first cohort of approximately 670 subjects, a separate validation cohort made up of roughly 120 different subjects was used. High-throughput TCR immunosequencing, statistical association of individual TCRs with disease status, and machine learning were combined to predict cytomegalovirus infection status. A later analysis re-analyzed previously published TCR beta repertoires from approximately 670 donors and added high-resolution HLA genotyping to study TCR occurrence patterns. The later analysis used no new phenotypic data to find candidate immune exposures, relying instead on TCR beta sequences and their occurrence across donors. To decide whether each TCR beta V gene segment behaved as functional or pseudogenic, an earlier analysis of some 600 of the donors relied on high-throughput TCR beta sequencing. Donor age, sex, ethnicity and CMV serostatus were compiled together with the repertoire data. A later genetic analysis took genome-wide SNP genotypes for about 65% of the 666 donors and used that subset as a discovery cohort. All discovery cohort repertoires had been generated using a single sequencing platform. Class I and class II HLA loci were covered by the typing at four-digit resolution. The number of donors typed differed by locus, with 629-630 for A, B, C, DRB1 and DQB1, around 520 for DQA1, 600 to 610 for DPA1, and about 450 for DPB1. A few DR-DQ haplotypes were handled as single units for association and clustering because linkage in the cohort was strong. On average, about 200,000 unique TCR beta nucleotide sequences were sequenced per donor among about 400 genotyped donors of the cohort, with roughly 18% of those sequences being non-productive.

The paper as a whole reports these results and caveats: Broadly in line with IMGT annotations, most TCR beta V segments showed up in productive rearrangements about 87% or about 30% of the time in an earlier analysis of a few hundred of the donors. Most TCR sequences were observed very rarely across donors, whereas some public TCRs were present in many individuals. Assigning TCR associations to individual alleles was difficult when HLA alleles, especially DR and DQ, strongly co-occurred. The only immune exposure information available for the cohort was CMV serostatus. Linkage disequilibrium might explain the correlated functional status among segregating V segments, but an unknown experimental factor could not be ruled out. Because HLA typing was unavailable for some donors at each locus, only the typed subset was used in association tests. In a later genetic analysis, a missense DCLRE1C variant was associated with V-gene and J-gene trimming of TCR beta chains, and the association was replicated in an independent cohort. The 87-base-pair reads could not distinguish some IMGT-functional V segments, including TRBV6-2 and TRBV6-3, so those segments were excluded. Only TCR beta chains were sequenced in this cohort, and the absence of alpha or paired-chain data limited detectable features. In a later analysis, HLA-associated TCR beta chains were found to be more clonally expanded and to have lower generation probabilities than equally common non-associated chains. In a later genetic analysis, fewer N-insertions in productive TCRs were reported among donors in an Asian-associated ancestry cluster than the roughly 700-donor mean. A later analysis found that TCR association rates varied across HLA loci, with DRB1 alleles showing the most associated TCRs and HLA-C alleles the fewest. The classifier was reported to diagnose cytomegalovirus status with high specificity and sensitivity in both the original and validation cohorts. Around 16 rarely observed V segments, including chromosome 9 orphons, were excluded from the earlier analysis of some 590 of the donors because counts were too low. Several of the top co-occurrence clusters appeared to be linked to parvovirus B19, influenza, CMV and Epstein-Barr virus, according to a later analysis. The sequencing pipeline was judged likely to have produced a cluster of highly shared sequence variants as a technical artifact. According to the authors, the approach could potentially be generalized to other disease states and immunological phenotypes. A later analysis found that most CMV-associated TCR beta chains appeared HLA-restricted, with HLA associations seemingly driven largely by CMV exposure. In a later analysis, some 18,000 TCR beta sequences were associated with specific HLA alleles at a false discovery rate of 0.05. Sequencing depth was assumed to be roughly uniform across donors in the presence/absence analyses, though that assumption may not hold. In vitro tests confirmed that a few of the cytomegalovirus-associated TCR beta chains recognize cytomegalovirus antigens. A further reported finding was that TCR beta sequences accurately predicted the HLA-A and HLA-B alleles for most subjects in the first cohort. A total of 150 to 200 TCR beta chains were listed by the study as associated with cytomegalovirus.

V loses 1 base, J loses 3 bases, and the germline ends lie 13 bases apart. The CDR3 runs 16 residues from the cysteine to the phenylalanine. The only DNA kept is the CDR3, 48 bases in frame from the first base. The germline V gene (reference sequence) supplies CDR1 LNHNV and CDR2 YYDKDF. This TCR was sampled from a woman aged 18-30 years in good health and CMV-seropositive. The source material was PBMCs. In this chain, TRBV15 is recombined with TRBJ1-5; TRBD1 is perhaps the D gene, given 6 matching bases. The CDR3 sequence is CATSRGDGTHNQPQHF. The nucleotide sequence is TGTGCCACCAGCAGAGGGGATGGGACACACAATCAGCCCCAGCATTTT.